This TCR beta chain was identified during a study of blood T cell repertoires in COVID-19. Turning to the study itself: COVID-19 samples from acute and convalescent phases originated in the United States, Italy and Spain. The cDNA or gDNA used as material had been derived from T cells, B-cell-depleted T cells, or PBMCs.

In the original processing: Estimates of nucleated cell counts were drawn from the amplification of reference gene primers. Clones were sequenced by immunoSEQ multiplex PCR, and TCRdb holds only the in-frame ones, with some missing. V, J and clone size were drawn from that table, and D and trimming were deduced from the DNA. The table includes roughly 100,000 clones, about 64% detected once. CDR3 size: 14 residues. Germline V gene data show CDR1 as MNHNY and CDR2 as SVGAGI (reference sequence). V lost 10 bases, J lost 4 bases, and 17 bases lay in between. The V and J genes are TRBV6-6 and TRBJ1-3, with a weak D call TRBD1 (5 bases). Sequencing was done on a sample of peripheral blood. The receptor was isolated from a human donor with acute or convalescent COVID-19. The donor label of this sample is uncertain. The CDR3 DNA reads as TGTGCCACCCGTCGGGGCGCGCAGGGAAACACCATATATTTT. Its translation: CATRRGAQGNTIYF.